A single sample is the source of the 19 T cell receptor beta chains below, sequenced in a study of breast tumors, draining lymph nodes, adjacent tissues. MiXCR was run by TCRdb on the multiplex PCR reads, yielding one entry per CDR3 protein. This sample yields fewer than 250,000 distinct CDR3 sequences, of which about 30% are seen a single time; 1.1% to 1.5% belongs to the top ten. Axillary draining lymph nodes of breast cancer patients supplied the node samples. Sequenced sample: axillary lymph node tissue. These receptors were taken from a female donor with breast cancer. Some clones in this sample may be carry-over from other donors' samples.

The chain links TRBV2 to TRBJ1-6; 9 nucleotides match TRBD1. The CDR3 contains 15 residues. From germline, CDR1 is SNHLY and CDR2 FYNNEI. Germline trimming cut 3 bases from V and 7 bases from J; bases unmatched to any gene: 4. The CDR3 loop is CASSDSGQGNSPLHF. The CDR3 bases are TGTGCCAGCAGTGACTCTGGACAGGGGAATTCACCCCTCCACTTT.

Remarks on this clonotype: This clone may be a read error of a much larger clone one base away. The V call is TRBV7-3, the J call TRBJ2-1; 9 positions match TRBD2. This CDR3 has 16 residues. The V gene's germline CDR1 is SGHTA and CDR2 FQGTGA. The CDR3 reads CASSQVGSSGNHEQLF. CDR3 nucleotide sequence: TGTGCCAGCAGCCAAGTGGGTTCTAGCGGGAATCATGAGCAGCTCTTC.

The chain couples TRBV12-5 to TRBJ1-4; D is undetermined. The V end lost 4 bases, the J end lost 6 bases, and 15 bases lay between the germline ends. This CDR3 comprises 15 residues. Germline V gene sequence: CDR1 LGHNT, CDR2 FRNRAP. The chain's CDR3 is CASGYMGSTDEKLFF. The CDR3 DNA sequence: TGTGCTAGTGGTTATATGGGTAGCACAGATGAAAAACTGTTTTTT.

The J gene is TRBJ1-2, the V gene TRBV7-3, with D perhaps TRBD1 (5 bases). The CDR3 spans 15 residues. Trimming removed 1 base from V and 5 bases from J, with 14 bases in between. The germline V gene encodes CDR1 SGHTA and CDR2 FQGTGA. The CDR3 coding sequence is TGTGCCAGCAGCTTAATCCAGGGCGGGGGGTATGGCTACACCTTC. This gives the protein CASSLIQGGGYGYTF.

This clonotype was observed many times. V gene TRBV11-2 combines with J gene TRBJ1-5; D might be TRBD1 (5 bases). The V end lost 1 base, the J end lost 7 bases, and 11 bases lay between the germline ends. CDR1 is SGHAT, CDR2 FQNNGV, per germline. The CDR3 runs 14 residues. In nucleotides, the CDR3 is TGTGCCAGCAGCTTAGGGTCAGGGACCCAGCCCCAGCATTTT. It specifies CASSLGSGTQPQHF.

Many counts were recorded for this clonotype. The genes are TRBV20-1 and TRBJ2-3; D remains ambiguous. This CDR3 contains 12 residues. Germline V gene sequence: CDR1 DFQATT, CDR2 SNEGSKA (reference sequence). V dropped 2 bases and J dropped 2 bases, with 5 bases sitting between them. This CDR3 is CSARHTTDTQYF. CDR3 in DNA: TGCAGTGCTAGACACACCACAGATACGCAGTATTTT.

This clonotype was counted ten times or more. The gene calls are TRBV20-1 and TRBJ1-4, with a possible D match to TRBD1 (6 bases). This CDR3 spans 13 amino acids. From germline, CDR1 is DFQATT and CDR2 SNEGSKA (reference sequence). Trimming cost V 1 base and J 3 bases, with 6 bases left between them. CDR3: CSARAGANEKLFF. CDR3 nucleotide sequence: TGCAGTGCTAGAGCAGGGGCTAATGAAAAACTGTTTTTT.

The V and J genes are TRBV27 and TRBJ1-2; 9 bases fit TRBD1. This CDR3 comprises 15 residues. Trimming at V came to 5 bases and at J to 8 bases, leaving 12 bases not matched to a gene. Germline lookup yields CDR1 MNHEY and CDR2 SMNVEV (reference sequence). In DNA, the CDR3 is TGTGCCAGCAGTCCTCGGGACAGGGCCTCGGTAGGCTACACCTTC. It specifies CASSPRDRASVGYTF.

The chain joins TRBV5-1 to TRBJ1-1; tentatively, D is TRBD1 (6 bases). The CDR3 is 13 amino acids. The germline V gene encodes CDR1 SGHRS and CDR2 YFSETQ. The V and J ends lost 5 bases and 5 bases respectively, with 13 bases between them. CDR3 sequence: CASSWGQDTEAFF. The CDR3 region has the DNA TGCGCCAGCAGTTGGGGGCAGGATACTGAAGCTTTCTTT.

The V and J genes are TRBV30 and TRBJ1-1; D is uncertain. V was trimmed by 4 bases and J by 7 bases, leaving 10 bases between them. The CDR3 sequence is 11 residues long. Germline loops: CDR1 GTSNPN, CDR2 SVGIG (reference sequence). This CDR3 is CAWKGLGEAFF. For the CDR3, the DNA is TGTGCCTGGAAAGGGTTGGGTGAAGCTTTCTTT.

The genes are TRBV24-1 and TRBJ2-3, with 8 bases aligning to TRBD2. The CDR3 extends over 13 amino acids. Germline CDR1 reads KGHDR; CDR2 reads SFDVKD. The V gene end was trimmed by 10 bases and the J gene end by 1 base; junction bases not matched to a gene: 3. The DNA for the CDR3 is TGTGCCACTCAAGCGGGGGGCACAGATACGCAGTATTTT. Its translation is CATQAGGTDTQYF.

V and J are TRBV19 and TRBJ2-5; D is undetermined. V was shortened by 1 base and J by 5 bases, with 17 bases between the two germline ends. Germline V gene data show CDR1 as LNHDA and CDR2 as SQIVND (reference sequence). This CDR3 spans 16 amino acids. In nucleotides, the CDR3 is TGTGCCAGTAGTATAGGAACAGCCCCACGCCCGGAGACCCAGTACTTC. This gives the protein CASSIGTAPRPETQYF.

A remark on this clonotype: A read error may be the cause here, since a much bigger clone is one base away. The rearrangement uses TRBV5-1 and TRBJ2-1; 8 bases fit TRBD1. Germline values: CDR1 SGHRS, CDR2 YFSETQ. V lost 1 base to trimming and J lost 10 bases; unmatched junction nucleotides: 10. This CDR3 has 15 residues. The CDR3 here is CASSLFGQGGWEQFF. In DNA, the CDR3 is TGCGCCAGCAGCTTGTTTGGACAGGGAGGTTGGGAGCAGTTCTTC.

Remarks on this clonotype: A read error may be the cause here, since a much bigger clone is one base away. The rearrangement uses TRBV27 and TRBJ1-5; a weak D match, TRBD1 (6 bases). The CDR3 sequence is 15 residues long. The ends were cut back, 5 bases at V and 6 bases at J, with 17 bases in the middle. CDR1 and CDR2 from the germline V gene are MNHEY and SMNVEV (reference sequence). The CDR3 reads CASSPDQGTSQPQHF. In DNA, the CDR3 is TGTGCCAGCAGTCCGGACCAGGGGACCAGTCAGCCCCAGCATTTT.

The CDR3 loop is CSVRLGASNEKLFF. The CDR3 DNA reads as TGCAGCGTTCGGCTCGGGGCCTCAAATGAAAAACTGTTTTTT. The chain uses TRBV29-1 and TRBJ1-4, with D perhaps TRBD1 (5 bases). The CDR3 covers 14 residues. CDR1 SQVTM and CDR2 ANQGSEA come from the germline V gene. The V end lost 5 bases, the J end lost 5 bases, and 15 bases lay between the germline ends. Using reference TRBV29-1 and TRBJ1-4 for the parts outside the CDR3, the full variable domain is SAVISQKPSRDICQRGTSLTIQCQVDSQVTMMFWYRQQPGQSLTLIATANQGSEATYESGFVIDKFPISRPNLTFSTLTVSNMSPEDSSIYLCSVRLGASNEKLFFGSGTQLSVL.

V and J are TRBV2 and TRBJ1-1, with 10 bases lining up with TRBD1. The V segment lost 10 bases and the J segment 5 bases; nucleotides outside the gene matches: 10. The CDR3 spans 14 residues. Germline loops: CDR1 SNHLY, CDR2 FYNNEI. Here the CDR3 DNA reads TGTGCCATCCTCCCGGGACAGGGGTGGACTGAAGCTTTCTTT. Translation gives CAILPGQGWTEAFF.

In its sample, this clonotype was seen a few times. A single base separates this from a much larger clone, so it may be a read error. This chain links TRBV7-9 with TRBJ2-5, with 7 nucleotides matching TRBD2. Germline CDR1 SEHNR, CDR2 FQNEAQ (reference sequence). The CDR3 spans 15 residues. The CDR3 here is CASSLVAGVRETQHF. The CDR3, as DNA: TGTGCCAGCAGCTTAGTGGCGGGAGTCCGCGAGACCCAGCACTTC.

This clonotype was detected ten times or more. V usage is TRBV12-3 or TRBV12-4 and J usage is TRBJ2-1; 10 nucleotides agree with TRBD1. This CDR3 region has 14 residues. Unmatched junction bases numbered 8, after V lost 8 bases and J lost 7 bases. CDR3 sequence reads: CASQPRTGGNEQFF. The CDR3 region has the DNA TGTGCCAGCCAACCTCGGACAGGGGGGAATGAGCAGTTCTTC.

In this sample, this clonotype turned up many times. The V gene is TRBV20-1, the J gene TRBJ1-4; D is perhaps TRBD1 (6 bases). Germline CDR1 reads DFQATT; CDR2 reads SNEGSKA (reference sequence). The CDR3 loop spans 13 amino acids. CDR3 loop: CSVLGGINEKLFF. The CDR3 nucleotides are TGCAGCGTGCTGGGGGGCATTAATGAAAAACTGTTTTTT.